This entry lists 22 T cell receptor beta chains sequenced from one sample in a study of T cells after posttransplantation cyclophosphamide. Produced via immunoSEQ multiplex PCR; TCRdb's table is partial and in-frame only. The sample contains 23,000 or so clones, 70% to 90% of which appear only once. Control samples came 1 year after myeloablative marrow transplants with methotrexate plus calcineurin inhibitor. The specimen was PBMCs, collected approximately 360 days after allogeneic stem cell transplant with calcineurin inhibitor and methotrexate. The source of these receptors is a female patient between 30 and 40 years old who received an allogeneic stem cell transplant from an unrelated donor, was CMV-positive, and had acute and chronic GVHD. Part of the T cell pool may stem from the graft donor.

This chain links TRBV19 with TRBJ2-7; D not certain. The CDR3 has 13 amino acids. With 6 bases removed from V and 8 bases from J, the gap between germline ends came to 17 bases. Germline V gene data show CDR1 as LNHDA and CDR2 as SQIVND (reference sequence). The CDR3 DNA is TGTGCCAGTAGAGCCACCCAAGTTTACCAGCAGTACTTC. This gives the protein CASRATQVYQQYF.

The DNA for the CDR3 is TGCGCCAGCAGTGAGACAGGGACTTCACCCCTCCACTTT. It is translated as CASSETGTSPLHF. The chain has TRBV10-2 and TRBJ1-6; possible D gene TRBD1, 6 bases. Germline V gene data show CDR1 as WSHSY and CDR2 as SAAADI. CDR3 size: 13 residues. With 2 bases removed from V and 9 bases from J, the gap between germline ends came to 8 bases.

This chain's CDR3 is CASQRGVGTDTQYF. DNA of the CDR3: TGTGCCAGCCAGCGGGGTGTGGGCACAGATACGCAGTATTTT. V gene TRBV2 combines with J gene TRBJ2-3; TRBD2 matches 7 bases. V was pared by 8 bases and J by 1 base, with 6 bases of the junction left unmatched. Germline assignment: CDR1 SNHLY and CDR2 FYNNEI. The CDR3 is 14 residues long.

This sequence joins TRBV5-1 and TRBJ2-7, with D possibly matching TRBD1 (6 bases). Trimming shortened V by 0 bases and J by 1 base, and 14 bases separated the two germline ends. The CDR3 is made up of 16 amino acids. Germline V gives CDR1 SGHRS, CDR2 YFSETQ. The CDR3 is CASSLASTGRSYEQYF. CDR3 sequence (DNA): TGCGCCAGCAGCTTGGCCTCTACAGGGCGATCCTACGAGCAGTACTTC.

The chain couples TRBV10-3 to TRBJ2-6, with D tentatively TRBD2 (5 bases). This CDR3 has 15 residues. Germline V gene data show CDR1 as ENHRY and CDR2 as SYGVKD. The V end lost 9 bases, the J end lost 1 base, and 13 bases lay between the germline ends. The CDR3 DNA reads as TGTGCCATAGGTATCGGGGTTTCTGGGGCCAACGTCCTGACTTTC. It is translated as CAIGIGVSGANVLTF.

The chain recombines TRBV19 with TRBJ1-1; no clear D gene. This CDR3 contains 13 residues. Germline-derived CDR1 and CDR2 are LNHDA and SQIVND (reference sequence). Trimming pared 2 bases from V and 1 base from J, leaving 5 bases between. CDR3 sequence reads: CASSIMANTEAFF. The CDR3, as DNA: TGTGCCAGTAGTATAATGGCGAACACTGAAGCTTTCTTT.

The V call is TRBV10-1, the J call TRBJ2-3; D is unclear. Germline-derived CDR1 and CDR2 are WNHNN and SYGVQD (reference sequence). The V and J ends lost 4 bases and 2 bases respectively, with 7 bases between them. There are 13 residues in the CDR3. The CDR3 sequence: CASSGGYTDTQYF. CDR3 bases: TGCGCCAGCAGTGGAGGTTACACAGATACGCAGTATTTT.

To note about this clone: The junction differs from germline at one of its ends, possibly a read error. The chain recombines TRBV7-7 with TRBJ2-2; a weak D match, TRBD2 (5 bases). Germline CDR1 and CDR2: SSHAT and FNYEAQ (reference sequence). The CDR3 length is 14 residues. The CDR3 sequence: CASRLEANTGELFF. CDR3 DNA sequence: TGTGCTAGCAGACTGGAGGCGAACACCGGGGAGCTGTTTTTT.

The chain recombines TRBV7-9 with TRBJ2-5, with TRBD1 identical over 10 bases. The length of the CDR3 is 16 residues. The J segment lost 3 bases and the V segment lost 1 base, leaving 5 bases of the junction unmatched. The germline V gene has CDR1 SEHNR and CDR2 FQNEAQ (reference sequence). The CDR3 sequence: CASSLGFGTGEETQYF. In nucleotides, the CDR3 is TGTGCCAGCAGCTTAGGGTTCGGGACAGGGGAAGAGACCCAGTACTTC.

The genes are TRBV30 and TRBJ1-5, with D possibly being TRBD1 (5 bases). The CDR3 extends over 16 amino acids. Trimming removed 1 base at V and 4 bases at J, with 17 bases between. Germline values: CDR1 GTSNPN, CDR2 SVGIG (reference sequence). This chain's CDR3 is CAWSEVDRWGNQPQHF. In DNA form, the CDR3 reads TGTGCCTGGAGTGAGGTTGACAGATGGGGAAATCAGCCCCAGCATTTT.

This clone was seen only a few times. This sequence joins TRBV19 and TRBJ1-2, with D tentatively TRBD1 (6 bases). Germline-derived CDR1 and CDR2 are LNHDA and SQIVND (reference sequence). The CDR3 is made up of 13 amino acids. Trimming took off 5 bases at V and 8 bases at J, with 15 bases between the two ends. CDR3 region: CASSQGPADGYTF. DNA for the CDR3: TGTGCCAGTAGTCAGGGGCCAGCGGACGGCTACACCTTC.

The CDR3 region is CASRRGGRSYEQYF. As DNA, the CDR3 is TGTGCCAGCCGCCGTGGCGGTAGATCCTACGAGCAGTACTTC. This sequence joins TRBV13 and TRBJ2-7, with unresolved D. The CDR3 spans 14 residues. Trimming took off 8 bases at V and 1 base at J, with 15 bases between the two ends. Per germline, CDR1 PRHDT and CDR2 FYEKMQ (reference sequence).

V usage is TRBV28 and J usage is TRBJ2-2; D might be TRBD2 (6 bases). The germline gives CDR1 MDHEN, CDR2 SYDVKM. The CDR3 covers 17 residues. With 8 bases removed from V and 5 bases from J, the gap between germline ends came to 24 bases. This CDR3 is CASRRRGAGMGTGELFF. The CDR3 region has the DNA TGTGCCAGCCGCAGGAGGGGAGCCGGGATGGGAACCGGGGAGCTGTTTTTT.

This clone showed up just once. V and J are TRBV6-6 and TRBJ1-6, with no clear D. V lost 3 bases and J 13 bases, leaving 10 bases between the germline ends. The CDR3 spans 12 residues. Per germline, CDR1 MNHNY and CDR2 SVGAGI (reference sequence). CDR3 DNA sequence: TGTGCCAGCAGTTATTCCATCAGGCCCCTCCACTTT. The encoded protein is CASSYSIRPLHF.

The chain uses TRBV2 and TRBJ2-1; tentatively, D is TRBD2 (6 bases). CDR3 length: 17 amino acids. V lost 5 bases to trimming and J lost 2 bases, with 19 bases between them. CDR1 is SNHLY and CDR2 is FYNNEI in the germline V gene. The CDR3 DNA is TGTGCCAGCAGTCCCTCGGGAGTGGAGCGGGCCTACAATGAGCAGTTCTTC. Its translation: CASSPSGVERAYNEQFF.

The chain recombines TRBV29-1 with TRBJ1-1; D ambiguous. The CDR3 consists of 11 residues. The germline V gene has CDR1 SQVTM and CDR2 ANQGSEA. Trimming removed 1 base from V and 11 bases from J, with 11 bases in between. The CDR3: CSVEGLREAFF. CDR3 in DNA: TGCAGCGTTGAAGGCCTTAGGGAGGCTTTCTTT.

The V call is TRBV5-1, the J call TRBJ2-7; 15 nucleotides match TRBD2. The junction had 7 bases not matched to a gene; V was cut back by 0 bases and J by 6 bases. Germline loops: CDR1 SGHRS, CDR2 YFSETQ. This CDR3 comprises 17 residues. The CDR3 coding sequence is TGCGCCAGCAGCTTGGGTGGGACTAGCGGGGGGCCTGGCGAGCAGTACTTC. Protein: CASSLGGTSGGPGEQYF.

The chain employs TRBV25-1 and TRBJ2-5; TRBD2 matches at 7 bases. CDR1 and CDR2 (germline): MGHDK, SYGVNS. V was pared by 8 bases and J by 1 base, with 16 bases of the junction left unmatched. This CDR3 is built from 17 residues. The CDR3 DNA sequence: TGTGCCAGCGCGAGTTTGGGCGGGGGACCTTCCCAAGAGACCCAGTACTTC. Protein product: CASASLGGGPSQETQYF.

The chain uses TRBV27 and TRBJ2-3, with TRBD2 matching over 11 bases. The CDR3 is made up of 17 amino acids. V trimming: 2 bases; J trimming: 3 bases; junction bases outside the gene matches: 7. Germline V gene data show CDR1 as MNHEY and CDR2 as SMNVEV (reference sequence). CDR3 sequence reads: CASSLTSGRLFTDTQYF. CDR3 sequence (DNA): TGTGCCAGCAGTTTAACTAGCGGGAGATTGTTTACAGATACGCAGTATTTT.

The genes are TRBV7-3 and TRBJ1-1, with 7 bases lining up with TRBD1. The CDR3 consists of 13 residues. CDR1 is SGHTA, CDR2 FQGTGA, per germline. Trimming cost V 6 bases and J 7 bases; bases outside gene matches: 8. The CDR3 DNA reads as TGTGCCAGCAGAGAGGGGGCGGGAAGTGAAGCTTTCTTT. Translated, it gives CASREGAGSEAFF.

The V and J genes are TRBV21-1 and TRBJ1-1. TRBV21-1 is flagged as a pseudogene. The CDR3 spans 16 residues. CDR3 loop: CASISSGEGMNTEAFF. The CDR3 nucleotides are TGTGCCAGCATAAGTTCGGGTGAAGGTATGAACACTGAAGCTTTCTTT.

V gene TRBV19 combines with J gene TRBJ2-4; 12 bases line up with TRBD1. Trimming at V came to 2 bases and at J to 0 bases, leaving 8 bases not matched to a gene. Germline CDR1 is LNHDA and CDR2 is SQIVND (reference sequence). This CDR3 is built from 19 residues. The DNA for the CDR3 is TGTGCCAGTAGTATACCGGGACAGGGGGCGTCATTAGCCAAAAACATTCAGTACTTC. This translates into CASSIPGQGASLAKNIQYF. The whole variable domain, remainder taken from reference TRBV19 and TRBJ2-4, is DGGITQSPKYLFRKEGQNVTLSCEQNLNHDAMYWYRQDPGQGLRLIYYSQIVNDFQKGDIAEGYSVSREKKESFPLTVTSAQKNPTAFYLCASSIPGQGASLAKNIQYFGAGTRLSVL.